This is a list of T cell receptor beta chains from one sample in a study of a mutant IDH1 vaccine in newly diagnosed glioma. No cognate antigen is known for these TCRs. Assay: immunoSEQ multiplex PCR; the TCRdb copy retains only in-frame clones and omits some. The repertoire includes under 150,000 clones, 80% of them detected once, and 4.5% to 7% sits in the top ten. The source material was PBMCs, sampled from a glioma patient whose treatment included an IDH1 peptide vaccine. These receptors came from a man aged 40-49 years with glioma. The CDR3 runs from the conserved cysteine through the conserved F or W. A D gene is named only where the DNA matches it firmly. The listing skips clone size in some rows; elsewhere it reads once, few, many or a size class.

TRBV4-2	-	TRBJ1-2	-	TGTGCCAGCAGGGGGGGGCACCATGGCTACACCTTC	CASRGGHHGYTF
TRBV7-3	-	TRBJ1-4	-	TGTGCCAGCAGCTTAAATACGTGGCAGGGTTCAGAAAAACTGTTTTTT	CASSLNTWQGSEKLFF
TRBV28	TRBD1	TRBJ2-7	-	TGTGCCAGCAGTCCGACAGGGGAGCATAGCTACGAGCAGTACTTC	CASSPTGEHSYEQYF
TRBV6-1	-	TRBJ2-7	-	TGTGCCAGCGCCTGGGAACTATCCTACGAGCAGTACTTC	CASAWELSYEQYF
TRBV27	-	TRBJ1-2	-	TGTGCCAGCGCCCCTAGGGGGGATTTAGATGGCTACACCTTC	CASAPRGDLDGYTF
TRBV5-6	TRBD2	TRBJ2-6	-	TGTGCCAGCAGCTTACAACTAGCGGGAGTTTCCGGGGCCAACGTCCTGACTTTC	CASSLQLAGVSGANVLTF
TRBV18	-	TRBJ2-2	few	TGTGCCAGCTCACCGGCCCAGAACACCGGGGAGCTGTTTTTT	CASSPAQNTGELFF
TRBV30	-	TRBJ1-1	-	TGTGCCTGGATCTCGACCCCCGGGACTGAAGCTTTCTTT	CAWISTPGTEAFF
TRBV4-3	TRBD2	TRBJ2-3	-	TGCGCCAGCAGCCAAGCACTAGCGGGAGTAACAGATACGCAGTATTTT	CASSQALAGVTDTQYF
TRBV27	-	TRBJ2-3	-	TGTGCCAGCAGTGATCGATTCACAGATACGCAGTATTTT	CASSDRFTDTQYF
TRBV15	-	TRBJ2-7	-	TGTGCCACCAGCAAAGAGCCAGGGGGGACCTACGAGCAGTACTTC	CATSKEPGGTYEQYF
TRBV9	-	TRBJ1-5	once	TGTGCCAGCAGCGTAGATTCAGGGGCTCGTCAGCCCCAGCATTTT	CASSVDSGARQPQHF
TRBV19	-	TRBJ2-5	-	TGTGCCAGTAGTAAGGGACTCTTCCAAGAGACCCAGTACTTC	CASSKGLFQETQYF
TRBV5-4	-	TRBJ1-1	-	TGTGCCAGCAGCTCCGGGGGGGGGAACACTGAAGCTTTCTTT	CASSSGGGNTEAFF
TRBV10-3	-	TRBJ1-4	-	TGTGCCATCAGTGAGATCGTAGGGGTACCTGAAAAACTGTTTTTT	CAISEIVGVPEKLFF
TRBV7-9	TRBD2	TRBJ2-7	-	TGTGCCAGCGGGGCTTTAGAAGGACTAGCGGACTCCTACGAGCAGTACTTC	CASGALEGLADSYEQYF
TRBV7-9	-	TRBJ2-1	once	TGTGCCAGCAGCTTAGGTTCTCCTGGTGAGCAGTTCTTC	CASSLGSPGEQFF
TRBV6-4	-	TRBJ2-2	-	TGTGCCAGCAGCGTTTTTGTGGGGGCGCGCACCGGGGAGCTGTTTTTT	CASSVFVGARTGELFF
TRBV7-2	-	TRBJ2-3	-	TGTGCCAGCAGCAGGGACCGGCAACAGGATACGCAGTATTTT	CASSRDRQQDTQYF
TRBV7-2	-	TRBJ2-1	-	TGTGCCAGCAGCTTAGTAGGAGGGAATGAGCAGTTCTTC	CASSLVGGNEQFF
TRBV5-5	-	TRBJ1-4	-	TGTGCCAGCAGGCTGGGGGGGCGATCAACTAATGAAAAACTGTTTTTT	CASRLGGRSTNEKLFF
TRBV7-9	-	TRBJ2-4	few	TGTGCCAGCAGCTCCGCCAGGGTTAGCTTGGAAAACATTCAGTACTTC	CASSSARVSLENIQYF
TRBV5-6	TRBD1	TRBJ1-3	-	TGTGCCAGCAGCTCGGCGACAGGGGCTGGAAACACCATATATTTT	CASSSATGAGNTIYF
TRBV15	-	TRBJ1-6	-	TGTGCCACCAGCAGACTTAGTCCCGTGCCCCTCCACTTT	CATSRLSPVPLHF
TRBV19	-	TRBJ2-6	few	TGTGCCAGTAGCTTAAGGCCAAGTCTCTCTGGGGCCAACGTCCTGACTTTC	CASSLRPSLSGANVLTF
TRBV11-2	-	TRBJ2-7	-	TGTGCCAGCAGTTTAACCAGGACGCGCTACGAGCAGTACTTC	CASSLTRTRYEQYF
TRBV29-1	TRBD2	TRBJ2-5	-	TGCAGCGGGGGACTAGCGGGAGCCCAAGAGACCCAGTACTTC	CSGGLAGAQETQYF
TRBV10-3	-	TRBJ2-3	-	TGTGCCACGACTGCCACAGATACGCAGTATTTT	CATTATDTQYF
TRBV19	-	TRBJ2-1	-	TGTGCCAGTAGTGTTCCGGGACACGCCGGGGGGCAGTTCTTC	CASSVPGHAGGQFF
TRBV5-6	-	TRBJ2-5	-	TGTGCCAGCAGCACCCCCTTTTTAGAGACCCAGTACTTC	CASSTPFLETQYF
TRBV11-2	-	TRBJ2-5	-	TGTGCCAGCAGCTTGGGAGAGACCCAGTACTTC	CASSLGETQYF
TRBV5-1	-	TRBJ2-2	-	TGCGCCAGCAGCTTGGTGATCGGGGGGCACACCGGGGAGCTGTTTTTT	CASSLVIGGHTGELFF
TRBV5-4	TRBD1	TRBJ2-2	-	TGTGCCAGCAGCACGGACAGGGGGCTCACCGGGGAGCTGTTTTTT	CASSTDRGLTGELFF
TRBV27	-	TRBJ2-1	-	TGTGCCAGCAGTGAGCTTCCGGGACACCCAGCTAATGAGCAGTTCTTC	CASSELPGHPANEQFF
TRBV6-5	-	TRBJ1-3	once	TGTGCCAGCAGTTACTCGACCGGTACTGGAAACACCATATATTTT	CASSYSTGTGNTIYF
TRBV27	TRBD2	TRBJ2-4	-	TGTGCCAGCAGGGGATTGGGACTAGCAGACAACATTCAGTACTTC	CASRGLGLADNIQYF
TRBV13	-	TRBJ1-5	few	TGTGCCAGCAGCTCCCCTAATCAGCCCCAGCATTTT	CASSSPNQPQHF
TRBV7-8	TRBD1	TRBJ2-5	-	TGTGCCAGCAGCTTAGTAGGGGGCAGCGCCCAAGAGACCCAGTACTTC	CASSLVGGSAQETQYF
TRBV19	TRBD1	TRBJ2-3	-	TGTGCCAGTAGGAAACAGGGGGCTTACACAGATACGCAGTATTTT	CASRKQGAYTDTQYF
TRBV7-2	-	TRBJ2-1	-	TGTGCCAGCAGCTTAGATGTGGGGCAGAATGAGCAGTTCTTC	CASSLDVGQNEQFF
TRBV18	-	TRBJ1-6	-	TGTGCCAGCTCACCAGGCAGGGCCTATAATTCACCCCTCCACTTT	CASSPGRAYNSPLHF
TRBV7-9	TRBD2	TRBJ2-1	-	TGTGCCAGCAGCTTAGGGTCTAGCGGGAAAAATGAGCAGTTCTTC	CASSLGSSGKNEQFF
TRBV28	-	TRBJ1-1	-	TGTGCCAGCAGTTTAGGGGGCCCTCGACGTATTCCTGAAGCTTTCTTT	CASSLGGPRRIPEAFF
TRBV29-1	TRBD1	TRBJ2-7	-	TGCAGCGTGGGAGCCGGGACAGGGGGCTACGAGCAGTACTTC	CSVGAGTGGYEQYF
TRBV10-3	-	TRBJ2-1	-	TGTGCCATCAGTGAAAGGGCAGACTACAATGAGCAGTTCTTC	CAISERADYNEQFF
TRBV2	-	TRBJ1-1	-	TGTGCCAGAGCCGGGCAATCCCTCACTGAAGCTTTCTTT	CARAGQSLTEAFF
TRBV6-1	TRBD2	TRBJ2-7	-	TGTGCCAGCAGTGAAGCGCTTTTGGTAGTTAGCGGGACCCACGAGCAGTACTTC	CASSEALLVVSGTHEQYF
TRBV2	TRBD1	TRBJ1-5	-	TGTGCCAGCAGCGTGGACAGGGCCAATCAGCCCCAGCATTTT	CASSVDRANQPQHF
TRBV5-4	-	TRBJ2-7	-	TGTGCCAGCAGTCTGCCTCAAGGGGAGGTCTACGAGCAGTACTTC	CASSLPQGEVYEQYF
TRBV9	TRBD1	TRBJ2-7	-	TGTGCCAGCAGTACCGGGACAGGGGGCTACGAGCAGTACTTC	CASSTGTGGYEQYF
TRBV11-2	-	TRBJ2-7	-	TGTGCCAGCAGCTTAGGGTCTGCCTACGAGCAGTACTTC	CASSLGSAYEQYF
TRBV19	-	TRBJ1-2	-	TGTGCCAGTAGTCGGGACGGTAGCTATGGCTACACCTTC	CASSRDGSYGYTF
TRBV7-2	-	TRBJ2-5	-	TGTGCCAGCAGCCCAGCCCAAGAGACCCAGTACTTC	CASSPAQETQYF
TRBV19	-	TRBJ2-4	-	TGTGCCAGTAGTATTAAAAGACAGCTCTCAGCCAAAAACATTCAGTACTTC	CASSIKRQLSAKNIQYF
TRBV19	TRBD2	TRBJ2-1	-	TGTGCCAGTAGTATGCCCAGCGGGACCTACAATGAGCAGTTCTTC	CASSMPSGTYNEQFF
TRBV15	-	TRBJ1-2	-	TGTGCCACCAGCAGAGATCAGTCCTCATCGGTGGCCTACACCTTC	CATSRDQSSSVAYTF